The 5 T cell receptor beta chains presented below share a single source sample, sequenced in a study of shared clonotypes between healthy human individuals. Some clones are missing from TCRdb's copy, which holds only in-frame ones; the method was immunoSEQ multiplex PCR. The profile shows 550,000 to 700,000 clones, around three quarters of them singletons. Material for sequencing was memory CD4+ T cells sorted from blood. Subset meaning: CD45RA-negative fraction. Receptors originate from a woman younger than 45 in good health.

The chain employs TRBV28 and TRBJ2-3; D is possibly TRBD1 or TRBD2 (6 bases each). CDR1 is MDHEN and CDR2 is SYDVKM in the germline V gene. V was clipped by 6 bases and J by 2 bases, with 18 bases between them. The CDR3 totals 16 residues. CDR3 region: CASSPAGWDNTDTQYF. CDR3 nucleotide sequence: TGTGCCAGCAGCCCGGCGGGGTGGGACAACACAGATACGCAGTATTTT.

V usage is TRBV14 and J usage is TRBJ1-2; D remains ambiguous. Germline assignment: CDR1 SGHDN and CDR2 FVKESK. V lost 1 base and J lost 8, with 11 bases in between. The CDR3 is 13 residues long. The CDR3 nucleotides are TGTGCCAGCAGCCAAGTGTGGGGAGACGGCTACACCTTC. This codes for CASSQVWGDGYTF.

CDR3 in amino acids: CASSPGQANTQYF. In nucleotides, the CDR3 is TGTGCCAGCAGCCCCGGGCAGGCAAATACGCAGTATTTT. The chain recombines TRBV25-1 with TRBJ2-3; D is undetermined. With 6 bases removed from V and 7 bases from J, the gap between germline ends came to 14 bases. CDR3 size: 13 residues. Germline values: CDR1 MGHDK, CDR2 SYGVNS.

This sequence joins TRBV5-1 and TRBJ2-3; 8 bases line up with TRBD2. The V gene end was trimmed by 4 bases and the J gene end by 0 bases; junction bases not matched to a gene: 10. CDR3 length equals 17 residues. The germline CDR1 and CDR2 sequences are SGHRS and YFSETQ. CDR3 bases: TGCGCCAGCAGCCCCGGGCCAGCTAGCGGGAGCACAGATACGCAGTATTTT. It encodes CASSPGPASGSTDTQYF.

The CDR3: CASDPENNSPLHF. The CDR3 nucleotides are TGTGCCAGCGATCCGGAAAATAATTCACCCCTCCACTTT. The V call is TRBV28, the J call TRBJ1-6; D ambiguous. V was pared by 8 bases and J by 5 bases, with 10 bases between. The CDR3 is 13 residues long. From germline, CDR1 is MDHEN and CDR2 SYDVKM.